This TCR beta chain was recorded in a study of T cells in Graves' hyperthyroidism and ophthalmopathy. Study-level points and caveats: Most clonotypes expanded in the thyroid (above 0.001) were also present in blood.

No progression to ophthalmopathy during 18 months of follow-up defined stable disease. Uncontrolled infection, other autoimmune disease, pregnancy or lactation disqualified patients from enrolment. RNA transcripts provided the source from which TCR beta CDR3 regions were amplified. An initial round of RT-PCR targeting the TCR CDR3 relied on the HTBI primer set. TCRdb used MiXCR to reprocess the multiplex PCR reads, holding one entry per CDR3 protein. The sample yields 500,000 to 600,000 distinct CDR3 sequences, roughly 50% seen once. This clonotype showed up many times. Its antigen remains unknown. This TCR derives from a woman in her late teens or twenties with Graves' hyperthyroidism. Sequencing was performed on peripheral blood or thyroid tissue (not recorded which).

The chain's CDR3 is CASSHPQYPEAFF. The CDR3 DNA follows: TGTGCCAGCAGCCACCCCCAATATCCTGAAGCTTTCTTT. The rearrangement joins TRBV3-1 to TRBJ1-1; D gene ambiguous. The CDR3 spans 13 residues. V lost 3 bases, J lost 6 bases, and 11 bases lay in between. CDR1 is LGHDT, CDR2 YNNKEL, per germline (reference sequence).